The rows below give T cell receptor beta chains drawn from one sample of a study of T cells in Graves' hyperthyroidism and ophthalmopathy. TCRdb itself ran the multiplex PCR reads through MiXCR, one entry per CDR3 protein. The sample lists hundreds of thousands of distinct CDR3 sequences; around 13% were seen once. Sequencing was performed on blood. All receptors derive from a woman in her thirties with Graves' hyperthyroidism that later progressed to Graves' ophthalmopathy. The CDR3 runs from the conserved cysteine through the conserved F or W. Fields, in order: J gene, V gene, clone size, D gene, CDR3 protein, CDR3 DNA. D genes are given only for firm matches. Only some rows state a clone size, as once, few, many or a class for expanded clones.

TRBJ2-1	TRBV19	many	.	CASSWGFSRGNEQFF	TGTGCCAGTAGTTGGGGGTTCAGCAGGGGCAATGAGCAGTTCTTC
TRBJ1-1	TRBV6-1	.	.	CASSPTGLPSGFF	TGTGCCAGCAGCCCGACAGGCCTACCCTCGGGTTTCTTT
TRBJ2-1	TRBV12-3/TRBV12-4	many	TRBD2	CASRPLAGGPNEQFF	TGTGCCAGCAGGCCACTAGCGGGAGGGCCGAATGAGCAGTTCTTC
TRBJ1-1	TRBV12-3/TRBV12-4	many	.	CASSLSAGNYEAFF	TGTGCCAGCAGTTTATCGGCGGGAAACTATGAAGCTTTCTTT
TRBJ2-5	TRBV12-3/TRBV12-4	many	.	CASRTKLVQETQYF	TGTGCCAGCAGGACAAAATTAGTCCAAGAGACCCAGTACTTC
TRBJ1-6	TRBV12-3/TRBV12-4	many	TRBD1	CASSQEPGQLVYNSPLHF	TGTGCCAGCAGTCAGGAACCGGGACAGCTGGTCTATAATTCACCCCTCCACTTT
TRBJ2-3	TRBV11-2	many	TRBD2	CASSLPLAGGPDTQYF	TGTGCCAGCAGCTTACCCCTAGCGGGAGGCCCAGATACGCAGTATTTT
TRBJ2-1	TRBV7-9	.	.	CASSPVTGEQFF	TGTGCCAGCAGCCCGGTAACAGGGGAGCAGTTCTTC
TRBJ2-1	TRBV29-1	.	.	CSVDRLTGSSYNEQFF	TGCAGCGTTGATAGATTGACGGGATCCTCCTACAATGAGCAGTTCTTC
TRBJ2-1	TRBV19	.	.	CASSTMSGNEQFF	TGTGCCAGTAGTACCATGTCTGGCAATGAGCAGTTCTTC
TRBJ1-6	TRBV5-1	many	.	CASSPGAGSNNSPLHF	TGCGCCAGCAGCCCCGGAGCCGGGAGTAATAATTCACCCCTCCACTTT
TRBJ2-7	TRBV4-1	.	.	CASSQDPGPNSYEQYF	TGCGCCAGCAGCCAAGATCCCGGGCCCAACTCCTACGAGCAGTACTTC
TRBJ1-2	TRBV20-1	few	TRBD1	CSARPTGAAGYTF	TGCAGTGCTAGACCTACAGGGGCGGCTGGCTACACCTTC
TRBJ1-2	TRBV27	few	.	CASSLRYGDYNYGYTF	TGTGCCAGCAGTTTACGTTATGGGGATTATAACTATGGCTACACCTTC
TRBJ2-1	TRBV7-6	few	.	CASSPEPGLAGNEQFF	TGTGCCAGCAGTCCGGAACCGGGACTTGCGGGGAATGAGCAGTTCTTC
TRBJ2-5	TRBV24-1	.	TRBD1	CATSSDRVETQYF	TGTGCCACCAGTTCGGACAGGGTAGAAACCCAGTACTTC
TRBJ2-1	TRBV7-9	.	TRBD1	CASSKFWVRTGGEEQFF	TGTGCCAGCAGTAAGTTTTGGGTGAGGACAGGGGGCGAAGAGCAGTTCTTC
TRBJ1-2	TRBV7-8	.	.	CASSPEGQGRSRYTF	TGTGCCAGCAGCCCGGAAGGCCAGGGTCGGAGCCGCTACACCTTC
TRBJ1-2	TRBV7-3	.	.	CASSLTGDINYGYTF	TGTGCCAGCAGCTTAACGGGGGACATCAACTATGGCTACACCTTC
TRBJ1-4	TRBV6-6	many	.	CASSYGGKLFF	TGTGCCAGCAGTTACGGGGGGAAACTGTTTTTT
TRBJ2-1	TRBV18	.	TRBD2	CASSPPVAGEGQFF	TGTGCCAGCTCACCACCAGTTGCGGGAGAAGGGCAGTTCTTC
TRBJ2-7	TRBV27	many	TRBD1	CASSSPGQGAYYEQYF	TGTGCCAGCAGTTCTCCGGGACAGGGGGCGTACTACGAGCAGTACTTC
TRBJ2-3	TRBV7-3	many	.	CASSTLPPSGRATEGHTQYF	TGTGCCAGCAGCACCCTGCCCCCCTCCGGTCGAGCCACTGAAGGGCATACGCAGTATTTT
TRBJ1-1	TRBV28	many	.	CASSLAVNTEAFF	TGTGCCAGCAGTTTAGCAGTTAACACTGAAGCTTTCTTT
TRBJ2-3	TRBV4-1	.	TRBD1	CASSQAPDRVTYTDTQYF	TGCGCCAGCAGCCAAGCTCCGGACAGGGTCACTTACACAGATACGCAGTATTTT
TRBJ2-5	TRBV27	many	.	CASSLSIGLRETQYF	TGTGCCAGCAGTTTATCGATCGGGCTGAGAGAGACCCAGTACTTC
TRBJ2-1	TRBV20-1	.	TRBD2	CSARVFRLAGIYAYNEQFF	TGCAGTGCTAGAGTGTTTCGACTAGCGGGAATTTATGCCTACAATGAGCAGTTCTTC
TRBJ2-4	TRBV2	many	TRBD2	CASSVVVSGIKNIQYF	TGTGCCAGCAGTGTAGTTGTTAGCGGGATCAAAAACATTCAGTACTTC
TRBJ2-7	TRBV10-3	.	TRBD2	CAISDTSGRAVNHEQYF	TGTGCCATCAGTGACACTAGCGGGAGGGCCGTCAACCACGAGCAGTACTTC
TRBJ2-5	TRBV24-1	.	.	CATSDSGQGGEIEETQYF	TGTGCCACCAGTGACTCTGGACAGGGAGGGGAAATTGAAGAGACCCAGTACTTC
TRBJ2-5	TRBV12-3/TRBV12-4	many	TRBD1	CASSLSPGTGGGETQYF	TGTGCCAGCAGCCTCTCCCCCGGGACAGGGGGGGGGGAGACCCAGTACTTC
TRBJ1-4	TRBV7-6	many	TRBD1	CASSPRGQGKSATNEKLFF	TGTGCCAGCAGCCCCCGGGGACAGGGTAAAAGTGCAACTAATGAAAAACTGTTTTTT
TRBJ2-7	TRBV24-1	once	TRBD2	CATSDSSGRDNEQYF	TGTGCCACCAGTGACAGTAGCGGGAGAGACAACGAGCAGTACTTC
TRBJ1-2	TRBV13	.	TRBD1	CASSLMARDRGQLNYGYTF	TGTGCCAGCAGCCTAATGGCCCGGGACAGGGGGCAACTGAACTATGGCTACACCTTC
TRBJ2-7	TRBV11-2	many	.	CASSWRDSPYEQYF	TGTGCCAGCAGCTGGCGGGACTCCCCCTACGAGCAGTACTTC
TRBJ1-1	TRBV2	many	.	CASSGGSEGTEAFF	TGTGCCAGCAGTGGGGGCAGCGAGGGCACTGAAGCTTTCTTT
TRBJ2-7	TRBV7-2	many	TRBD1	CASSPGQDASYEQYF	TGTGCCAGCAGTCCCGGACAGGACGCCTCCTACGAGCAGTACTTC
TRBJ2-7	TRBV6-2/TRBV6-3	few	.	CATGPRSYEQYF	TGTGCCACCGGGCCTCGCTCCTACGAGCAGTACTTC
TRBJ2-3	TRBV5-6	many	TRBD2	CASSLWVASGFTDTQYF	TGTGCCAGCAGCTTGTGGGTGGCTAGCGGATTCACAGATACGCAGTATTTT
TRBJ2-7	TRBV12-3/TRBV12-4	many	TRBD1	CASRSGQGGYEQYF	TGTGCCAGCAGGTCCGGACAGGGAGGATACGAGCAGTACTTC
TRBJ2-1	TRBV5-1	.	TRBD1	CASSLRDRSYNEQFF	TGCGCCAGCAGCTTACGGGACAGGTCCTACAATGAGCAGTTCTTC
TRBJ1-5	TRBV5-1	.	TRBD1	CASSLAGGYQPQHF	TGCGCCAGCAGCTTGGCAGGGGGTTATCAGCCCCAGCATTTT
TRBJ1-2	TRBV6-2/TRBV6-3	many	TRBD1	CASSYSGRQGNGYTF	TGTGCCAGCAGTTACTCGGGGCGACAGGGTAATGGCTACACCTTC
TRBJ2-3	TRBV28	few	.	CASSLSPGDTQYF	TGTGCCAGCAGTTTAAGTCCGGGGGATACGCAGTATTTT
TRBJ2-7	TRBV5-1	many	TRBD2	CASRSLAGNYEQYF	TGCGCCAGCAGGTCCCTAGCGGGAAACTACGAGCAGTACTTC
TRBJ1-1	TRBV2	many	.	CASSGQVEAFF	TGTGCCAGCAGTGGACAGGTTGAAGCTTTCTTT
TRBJ2-7	TRBV27	many	.	CASSQKGNYEQYF	TGTGCCAGCAGTCAAAAAGGAAATTACGAGCAGTACTTC
TRBJ2-1	TRBV9	many	TRBD1	CASSRRGDRGYNEQFF	TGTGCCAGCTCCCGTAGGGGGGACAGGGGCTACAATGAGCAGTTCTTC
TRBJ1-1	TRBV5-6	many	.	CASSLQGIWSLTEAFF	TGTGCCAGCAGCCTACAGGGAATCTGGAGCCTGACTGAAGCTTTCTTT
TRBJ2-7	TRBV11-2	once	TRBD1	CASSFLRDRVWAYEQYF	TGTGCCAGCAGCTTCCTTCGGGACAGGGTATGGGCCTACGAGCAGTACTTC
TRBJ1-5	TRBV28	many	.	CASSLGGQPQHF	TGTGCCAGCAGCTTAGGCGGGCAGCCCCAGCATTTT
TRBJ1-5	TRBV28	few	.	CASSLEGTPREPQHF	TGTGCCAGCAGTTTAGAGGGGACACCAAGGGAGCCCCAGCATTTT
TRBJ2-2	TRBV5-1	many	TRBD2	CASSLGGNGLAGRPNTGELFF	TGCGCCAGCAGCTTGGGCGGCAACGGACTAGCGGGAAGACCGAACACCGGGGAGCTGTTTTTT
TRBJ2-5	TRBV19	.	.	CASSMSGLETQYF	TGTGCCAGTAGTATGAGTGGTTTGGAGACCCAGTACTTC
TRBJ1-6	TRBV30	few	.	CAWKVGALDHSPLHF	TGTGCCTGGAAAGTGGGGGCGCTGGATCATTCACCCCTCCACTTT
TRBJ2-5	TRBV2	.	TRBD2	CASSGTSSQQETQYF	TGTGCCAGCAGCGGGACTAGCAGCCAACAAGAGACCCAGTACTTC